Presented here are 2 T cell receptor beta chains from one specimen sequenced in a study of T cell responses to AZD1222 COVID-19 vaccine. Libraries were prepared by immunoSEQ multiplex PCR; TCRdb keeps only in-frame clonotypes and omits some of them. Among about 100,000 clones listed, around nine tenths were seen once. The sample was peripheral blood, taken on day 0 of AZD1222 vaccination. The receptors were gathered from an adult in good health.

This chain joins TRBV29-1 and TRBJ2-7, with D possibly being TRBD1 (6 bases). The V and J ends lost 7 bases and 0 bases respectively, with 10 bases between them. This CDR3 spans 12 amino acids. CDR1 is SQVTM, CDR2 ANQGSEA, per germline. The CDR3 DNA reads TGCAGCGCCGCGGACAGCTCCTACGAGCAGTACTTC. This gives the protein CSAADSSYEQYF.

In its sample, this clone was seen once. The rearrangement joins TRBV24-1 to TRBJ2-7; D might be TRBD1 (6 bases). The CDR3 length is 15 residues. CDR1 and CDR2 (germline): KGHDR, SFDVKD. The V gene lost 5 bases and the J gene lost 3 bases, with 16 bases spanning the gap. CDR3 DNA sequence: TGTGCCACCAGTGCCGACCGGGACAATCACTACGAGCAGTACTTC. Translation: CATSADRDNHYEQYF.